This T cell receptor beta chain was sequenced for a study of blood T cell repertoires in COVID-19. Turning to the study itself: Sample material is recorded as cDNA or gDNA derived from T cells, B-cell-depleted T cells, or PBMCs.

The study drew participants aged about 18 to 89 years from fewer than 30 US areas. V lost 7 bases to trimming and J lost 5 bases, with 14 bases between them. Germline lookup yields CDR1 MNHEY and CDR2 SVGAGI. There are 13 residues in the CDR3. This clone was counted a few times. Profiled with immunoSEQ multiplex PCR; TCRdb holds only in-frame clones, not every one. The sample has about 250,000 clones; 85% to 90% are singletons. The sequencing input was PBMCs or T cells enriched from blood (not recorded which). The sequence was obtained from a man aged 35 to 55 who had recovered from COVID-19. The rearrangement links TRBV6-5 to TRBJ2-5; D might be TRBD2 (7 bases). This CDR3 reads CASIWGGGETQYF. CDR3 nucleotide sequence: TGTGCCAGCATTTGGGGGGGCGGTGAGACCCAGTACTTC.